This T cell receptor beta chain was identified in a study of early T cells in non-severe SARS-CoV-2 infection. Study context: Sequencing input comprised bulk RNA from unsorted whole blood; chain pairing was not available. General study points: A preference for anti-spike CD8 responses marked VDJdb matching, which missed private and CD4 specificities.

This clonotype is classed as medium-sized. The target antigen is unknown. The length of the CDR3 is 13 residues. Trimming took 5 bases from V and 4 from J; bases not matched to a gene: 4. Individual cDNA molecules carried attached unique molecular identifiers. MiXCR, applied by TCRdb to the 5' RACE reads, yields one record per CDR3 protein. The data show some 50,000 distinct CDR3 sequences, with 5.6% seen just once and roughly 4.5% held by the top ten. This sequence originates from an adult who was a healthcare worker with PCR-confirmed SARS-CoV-2 infection or an uninfected control (not recorded which). The specimen sequenced was whole blood. The V and J genes are TRBV12-3 or TRBV12-4 and TRBJ2-7, with 8 nucleotides matching TRBD1. CDR3 coding DNA: TGTGCCAGCAGTCCCGGACAGGGTTACGAGCAGTACTTC. It translates to CASSPGQGYEQYF.